The present T cell receptor (beta chain) was sequenced within a study of long-term antiretroviral therapy in people with HIV. Study-wide results and limits: Every time point showed a repertoire led by clones expanded before ART. Increased diversity was seen after ART, yet it remained lower than in transplant donor controls. HIV repertoires covered narrower CDR3 length ranges than controls did.

Of note for this clone: Its antigen is as yet unknown.

The assay, immunoSEQ v3.0, was run at survey level. Sequencing efforts were directed toward about 40,000-55,000 T-cell genomes per sample. Repertoires were generated with immunoSEQ multiplex PCR, while TCRdb's copy carries only in-frame clones and drops some. The profile covers 25,000 to 35,000 clones, with about 77% appearing a single time and approximately 9.4% taken by the ten largest. The V segment lost 6 bases and the J segment 8 bases; nucleotides outside the gene matches: 7. The CDR3 consists of 13 residues. Germline-derived CDR1 and CDR2 are MGHRA and YSYEKL. Sequenced here: unsorted PBMCs, sampled 1.5 years before starting antiretroviral therapy. The sequence derives from a man younger than 35 with HIV. The chain is built from TRBV4-1 and TRBJ1-5; 7 positions match TRBD1. The CDR3 loop reads CASSRNRGEPQHF. Written as DNA, the CDR3 is TGCGCCAGCAGTCGAAACAGGGGTGAGCCCCAGCATTTT.